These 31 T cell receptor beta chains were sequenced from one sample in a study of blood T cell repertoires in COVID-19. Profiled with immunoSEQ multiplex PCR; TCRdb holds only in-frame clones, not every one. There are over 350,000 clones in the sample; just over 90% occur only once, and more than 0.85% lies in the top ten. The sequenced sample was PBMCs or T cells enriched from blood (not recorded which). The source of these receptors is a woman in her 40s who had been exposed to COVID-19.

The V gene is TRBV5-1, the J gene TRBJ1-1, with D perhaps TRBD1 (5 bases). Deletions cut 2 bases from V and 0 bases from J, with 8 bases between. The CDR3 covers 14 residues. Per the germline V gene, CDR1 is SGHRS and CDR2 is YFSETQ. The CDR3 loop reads CASSLQVMNTEAFF. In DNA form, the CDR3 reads TGCGCCAGCAGCTTACAGGTGATGAACACTGAAGCTTTCTTT.

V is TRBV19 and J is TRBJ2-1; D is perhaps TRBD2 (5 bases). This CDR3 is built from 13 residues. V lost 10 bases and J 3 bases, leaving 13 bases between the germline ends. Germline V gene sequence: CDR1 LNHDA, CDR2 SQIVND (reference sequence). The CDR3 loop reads CATNTRDYNEQFF. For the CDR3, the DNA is TGTGCCACCAATACTAGGGACTACAATGAGCAGTTCTTC. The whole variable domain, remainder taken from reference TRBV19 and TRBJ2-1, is DGGITQSPKYLFRKEGQNVTLSCEQNLNHDAMYWYRQDPGQGLRLIYYSQIVNDFQKGDIAEGYSVSREKKESFPLTVTSAQKNPTAFYLCATNTRDYNEQFFGPGTRLTVL.

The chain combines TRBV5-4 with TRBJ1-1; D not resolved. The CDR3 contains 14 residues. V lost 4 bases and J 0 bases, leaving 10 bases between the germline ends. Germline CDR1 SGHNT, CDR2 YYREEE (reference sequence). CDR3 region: CASSEGLLNTEAFF. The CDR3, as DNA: TGTGCCAGCAGCGAAGGACTCTTGAACACTGAAGCTTTCTTT.

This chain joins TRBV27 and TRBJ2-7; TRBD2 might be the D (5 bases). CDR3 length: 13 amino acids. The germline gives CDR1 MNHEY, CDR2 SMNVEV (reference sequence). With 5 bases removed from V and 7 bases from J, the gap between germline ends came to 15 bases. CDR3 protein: CASSPPGGPEQYF. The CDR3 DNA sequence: TGTGCCAGCAGTCCCCCTGGCGGGCCTGAGCAGTACTTC.

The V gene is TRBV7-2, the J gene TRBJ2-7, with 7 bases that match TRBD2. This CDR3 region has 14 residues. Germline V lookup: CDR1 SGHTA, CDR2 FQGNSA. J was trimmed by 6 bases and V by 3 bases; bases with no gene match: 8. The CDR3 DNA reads TGTGCCAGCAGCTTTGGGGGAGGGTCAGGCGAGCAGTACTTC. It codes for CASSFGGGSGEQYF.

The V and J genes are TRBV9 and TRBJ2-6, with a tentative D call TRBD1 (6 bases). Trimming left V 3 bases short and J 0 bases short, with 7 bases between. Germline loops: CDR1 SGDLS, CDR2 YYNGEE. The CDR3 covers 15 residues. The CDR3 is CASSATGSGANVLTF. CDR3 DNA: TGTGCCAGCAGCGCGACAGGCTCTGGGGCCAACGTCCTGACTTTC. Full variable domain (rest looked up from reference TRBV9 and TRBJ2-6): DSGVTQTPKHLITATGQRVTLRCSPRSGDLSVYWYQQSLDQGLQFLIQYYNGEERAKGNILERFSAQQFPDLHSELNLSSLELGDSALYFCASSATGSGANVLTFGAGSRLTVL.

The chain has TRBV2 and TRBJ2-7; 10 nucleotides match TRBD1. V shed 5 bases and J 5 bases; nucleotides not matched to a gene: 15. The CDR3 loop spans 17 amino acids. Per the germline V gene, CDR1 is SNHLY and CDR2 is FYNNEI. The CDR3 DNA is TGTGCCAGCAGTCTAAACTCTTTCCGGGACAGGGGACACGAGCAGTACTTC. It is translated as CASSLNSFRDRGHEQYF.

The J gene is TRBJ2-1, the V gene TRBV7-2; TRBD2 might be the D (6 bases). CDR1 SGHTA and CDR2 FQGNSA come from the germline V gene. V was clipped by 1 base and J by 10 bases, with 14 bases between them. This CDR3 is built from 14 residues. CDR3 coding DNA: TGTGCCAGCAGCTTAGAGGCCGCCCGGGGGGAGCAGTTCTTC. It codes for CASSLEAARGEQFF.

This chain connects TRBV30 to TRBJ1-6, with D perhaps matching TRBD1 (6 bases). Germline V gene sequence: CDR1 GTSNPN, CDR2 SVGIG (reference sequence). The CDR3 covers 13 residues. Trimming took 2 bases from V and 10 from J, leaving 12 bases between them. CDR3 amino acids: CAWSLDSVSPLHF. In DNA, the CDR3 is TGTGCCTGGAGTTTGGACAGTGTATCACCCCTCCACTTT.

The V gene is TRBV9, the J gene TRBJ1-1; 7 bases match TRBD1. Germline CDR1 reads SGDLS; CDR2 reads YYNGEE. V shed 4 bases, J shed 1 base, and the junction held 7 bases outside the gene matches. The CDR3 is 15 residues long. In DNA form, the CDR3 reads TGTGCCAGCAGCAGAGGGACAGCCCCGAACACTGAAGCTTTCTTT. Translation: CASSRGTAPNTEAFF.

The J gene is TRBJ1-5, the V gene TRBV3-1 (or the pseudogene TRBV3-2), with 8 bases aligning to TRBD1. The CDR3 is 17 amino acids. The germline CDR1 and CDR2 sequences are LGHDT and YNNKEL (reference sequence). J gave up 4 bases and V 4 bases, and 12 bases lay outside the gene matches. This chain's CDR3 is CASSPNSGTGLNQPQHF. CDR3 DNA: TGTGCCAGCAGCCCGAATTCCGGGACAGGCCTAAATCAGCCCCAGCATTTT.

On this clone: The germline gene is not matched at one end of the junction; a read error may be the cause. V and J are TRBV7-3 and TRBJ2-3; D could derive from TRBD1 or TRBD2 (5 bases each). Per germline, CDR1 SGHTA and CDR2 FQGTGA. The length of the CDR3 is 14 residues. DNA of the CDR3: TGTGCCAGCAGCATAACGGGGCCCACAGATACGCAGTATTTT. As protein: CASSITGPTDTQYF.

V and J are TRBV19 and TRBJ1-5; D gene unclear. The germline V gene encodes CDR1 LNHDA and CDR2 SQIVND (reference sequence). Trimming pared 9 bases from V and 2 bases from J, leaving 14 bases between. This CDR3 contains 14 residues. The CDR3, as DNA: TGTGCCAGCCGGGAGGGTGGCCGCAATCAGCCCCAGCATTTT. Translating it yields CASREGGRNQPQHF. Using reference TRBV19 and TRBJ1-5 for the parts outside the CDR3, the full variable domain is DGGITQSPKYLFRKEGQNVTLSCEQNLNHDAMYWYRQDPGQGLRLIYYSQIVNDFQKGDIAEGYSVSREKKESFPLTVTSAQKNPTAFYLCASREGGRNQPQHFGDGTRLSIL.

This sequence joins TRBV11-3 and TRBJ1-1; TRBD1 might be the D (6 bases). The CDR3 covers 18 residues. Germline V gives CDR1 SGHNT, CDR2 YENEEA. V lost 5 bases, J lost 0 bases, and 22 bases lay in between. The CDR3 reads CASSRNTQGWRLNTEAFF. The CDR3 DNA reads TGTGCCAGCAGCAGAAATACCCAGGGGTGGCGATTGAACACTGAAGCTTTCTTT. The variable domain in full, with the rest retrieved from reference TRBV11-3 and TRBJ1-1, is EAGVVQSPRYKIIEKKQPVAFWCNPISGHNTLYWYLQNLGQGPELLIRYENEEAVDDSQLPKDRFSAERLKGVDSTLKIQPAELGDSAVYLCASSRNTQGWRLNTEAFFGQGTRLTVV.

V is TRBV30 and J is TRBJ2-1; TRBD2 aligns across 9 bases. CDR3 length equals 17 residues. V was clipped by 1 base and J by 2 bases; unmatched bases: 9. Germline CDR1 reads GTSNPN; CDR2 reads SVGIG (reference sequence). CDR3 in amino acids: CAWSGGSGSRAYNEQFF. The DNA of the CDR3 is TGTGCCTGGAGTGGGGGTAGCGGGAGTCGGGCCTACAATGAGCAGTTCTTC.

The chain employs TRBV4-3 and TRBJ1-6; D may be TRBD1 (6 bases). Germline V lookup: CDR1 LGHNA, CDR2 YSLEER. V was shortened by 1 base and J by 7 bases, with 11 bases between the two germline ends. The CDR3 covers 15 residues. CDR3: CASSQVAGANSPLHF. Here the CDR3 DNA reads TGCGCCAGCAGCCAAGTAGCAGGGGCGAATTCACCCCTCCACTTT.

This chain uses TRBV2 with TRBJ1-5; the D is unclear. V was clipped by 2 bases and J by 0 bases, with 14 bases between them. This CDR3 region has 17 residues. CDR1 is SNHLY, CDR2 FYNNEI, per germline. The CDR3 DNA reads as TGTGCCAGCAGTGAATTAGCAGCCTTTTATAGCAATCAGCCCCAGCATTTT. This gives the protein CASSELAAFYSNQPQHF.

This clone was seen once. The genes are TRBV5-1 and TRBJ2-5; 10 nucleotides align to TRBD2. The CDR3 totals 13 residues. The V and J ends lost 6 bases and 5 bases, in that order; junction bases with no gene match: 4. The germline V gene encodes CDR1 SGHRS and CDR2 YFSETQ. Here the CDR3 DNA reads TGCGCCAGCAATCTAGCGGGGGCGGAGACCCAGTACTTC. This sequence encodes CASNLAGAETQYF. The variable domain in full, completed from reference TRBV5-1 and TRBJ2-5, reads KAGVTQTPRYLIKTRGQQVTLSCSPISGHRSVSWYQQTPGQGLQFLFEYFSETQRNKGNFPGRFSGRQFSNSRSEMNVSTLELGDSALYLCASNLAGAETQYFGPGTRLLVL.

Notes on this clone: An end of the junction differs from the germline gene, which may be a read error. The DNA for the CDR3 is TGCGTCAGCGGAGAAAACTGGGAGACCCAGTACTTC. Translating gives CVSGENWETQYF. This rearrangement joins TRBV5-1 to TRBJ2-5; a weak D match, TRBD2 (5 bases). The germline V gene encodes CDR1 SGHRS and CDR2 YFSETQ. This CDR3 has 12 residues. Together with reference TRBV5-1 and TRBJ2-5, the CDR3 gives the full variable domain: KAGVTQTPRYLIKTRGQQVTLSCSPISGHRSVSWYQQTPGQGLQFLFEYFSETQRNKGNFPGRFSGRQFSNSRSEMNVSTLELGDSALYLCVSGENWETQYFGPGTRLLVL.

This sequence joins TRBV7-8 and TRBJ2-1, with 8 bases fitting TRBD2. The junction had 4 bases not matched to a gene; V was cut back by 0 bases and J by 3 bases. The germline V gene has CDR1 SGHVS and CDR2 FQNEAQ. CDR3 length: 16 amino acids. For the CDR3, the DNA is TGTGCCAGCAGCTTAGCGATAAGCGGGGGCTACAATGAGCAGTTCTTC. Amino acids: CASSLAISGGYNEQFF.

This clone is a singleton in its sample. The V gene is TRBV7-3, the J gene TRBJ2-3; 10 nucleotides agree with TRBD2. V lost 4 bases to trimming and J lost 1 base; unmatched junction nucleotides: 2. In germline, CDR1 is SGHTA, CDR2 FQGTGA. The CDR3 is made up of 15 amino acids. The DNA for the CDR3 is TGTGCCAGCAGCTACCTAGCGGGGGGCACAGATACGCAGTATTTT. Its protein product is CASSYLAGGTDTQYF.

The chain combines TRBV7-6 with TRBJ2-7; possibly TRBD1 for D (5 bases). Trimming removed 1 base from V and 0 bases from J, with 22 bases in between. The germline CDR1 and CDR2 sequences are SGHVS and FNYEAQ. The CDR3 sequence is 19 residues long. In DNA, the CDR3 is TGTGCCAGCAGCTTAGTTGGTAGTAGGGTCCCTGGGGCCTCCTACGAGCAGTACTTC. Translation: CASSLVGSRVPGASYEQYF.

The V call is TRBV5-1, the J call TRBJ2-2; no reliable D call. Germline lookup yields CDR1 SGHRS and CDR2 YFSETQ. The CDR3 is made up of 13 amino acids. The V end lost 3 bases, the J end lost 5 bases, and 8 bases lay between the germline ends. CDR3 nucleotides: TGCGCCAGCAGCTCCCTTTCGACCGGGGAGCTGTTTTTT. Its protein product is CASSSLSTGELFF.

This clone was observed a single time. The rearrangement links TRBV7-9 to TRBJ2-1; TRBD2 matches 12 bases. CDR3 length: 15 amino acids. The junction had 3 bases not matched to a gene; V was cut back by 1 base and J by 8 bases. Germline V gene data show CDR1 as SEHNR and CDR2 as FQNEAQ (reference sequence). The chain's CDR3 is CASSLELAGGHEQFF. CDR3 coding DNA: TGTGCCAGCAGCTTAGAGCTAGCGGGGGGGCATGAGCAGTTCTTC.

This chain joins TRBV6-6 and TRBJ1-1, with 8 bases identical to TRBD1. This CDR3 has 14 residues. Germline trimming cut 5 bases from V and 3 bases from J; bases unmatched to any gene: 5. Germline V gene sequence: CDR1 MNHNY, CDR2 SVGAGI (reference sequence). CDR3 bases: TGTGCCAGCAGTAGTACAGGGGGTGACACTGAAGCTTTCTTT. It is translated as CASSSTGGDTEAFF.

The CDR3 sequence is CASSEFPSFSGNTIYF. The CDR3 coding sequence is TGTGCCAGCAGTGAATTTCCCTCTTTCTCTGGAAACACCATATATTTT. V and J are TRBV25-1 and TRBJ1-3, with no clear D. The germline CDR1 and CDR2 sequences are MGHDK and SYGVNS. There are 16 residues in the CDR3. V shed 1 base and J shed 0 bases, with 10 bases lying between them. Drawing the rest from reference TRBV25-1 and TRBJ1-3, the complete variable domain is EADIYQTPRYLVIGTGKKITLECSQTMGHDKMYWYQQDPGMELHLIHYSYGVNSTEKGDLSSESTVSRIRTEHFPLTLESARPSHTSQYLCASSEFPSFSGNTIYFGEGSWLTVV.

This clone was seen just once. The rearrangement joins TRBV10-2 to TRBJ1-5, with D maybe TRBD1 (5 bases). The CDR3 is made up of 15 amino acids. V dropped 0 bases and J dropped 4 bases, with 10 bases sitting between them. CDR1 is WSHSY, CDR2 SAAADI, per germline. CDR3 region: CASSESQGGNQPQHF. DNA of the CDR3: TGCGCCAGCAGTGAGTCCCAGGGAGGTAATCAGCCCCAGCATTTT.

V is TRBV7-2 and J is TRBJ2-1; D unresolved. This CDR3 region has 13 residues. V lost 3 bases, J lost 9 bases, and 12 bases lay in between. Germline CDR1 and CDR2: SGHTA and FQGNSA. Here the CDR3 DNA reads TGTGCCAGCAGCTTGGTGAAAGAGGCTGAGCAGTTCTTC. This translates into CASSLVKEAEQFF.

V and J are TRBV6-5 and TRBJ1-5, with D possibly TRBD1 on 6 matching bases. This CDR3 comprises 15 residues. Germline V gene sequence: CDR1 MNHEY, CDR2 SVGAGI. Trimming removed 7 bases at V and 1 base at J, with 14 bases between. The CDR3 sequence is CASNVRGMSNQPQHF. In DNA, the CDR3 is TGTGCCAGCAACGTCAGGGGAATGAGCAATCAGCCCCAGCATTTT.

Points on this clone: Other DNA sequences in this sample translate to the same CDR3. In DNA, the CDR3 is TGTGCCAGCAGCGTGGAGGGGAACTATGGCTACACCTTC. This translates into CASSVEGNYGYTF. The chain carries TRBV9 and TRBJ1-2, with D possibly being TRBD1 (5 bases). The CDR3 totals 13 residues. Trimming took 2 bases from V and 2 from J, leaving 7 bases between them. Germline CDR1 and CDR2: SGDLS and YYNGEE.

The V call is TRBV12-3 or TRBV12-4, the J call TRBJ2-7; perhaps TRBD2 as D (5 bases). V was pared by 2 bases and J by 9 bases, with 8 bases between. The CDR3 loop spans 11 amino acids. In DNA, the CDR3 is TGTGCCAGCAGTTTACGAGCGGCGCAGTACTTC. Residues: CASSLRAAQYF.